This TCR beta chain was sequenced in a study of identifying expanded T cells in peripheral blood. Study conclusions and caveats: Differentially abundant clones: about 1.3 between replicates, 15 to 17 at two to three weeks, approximately 18 at four. Roughly two-week clone count variance significantly increased as total template count grew.

The CDR3 is 15 residues long. The V and J ends lost 4 bases and 4 bases, in that order; junction bases with no gene match: 8. Germline V gives CDR1 WNHNN, CDR2 SYGVQD (reference sequence). Profiling relied on immunoSEQ multiplex PCR, and the TCRdb table lists in-frame clones only, not all of them. The table has approximately 100,000 clones, around 88% seen once; the top ten hold 16%. Concerning this clone itself: The antigen is not known.

During the collection period, no donor immune events like infections were recorded. This receptor was obtained from a person between 18 and 69 years old in good health. Sequenced input: blood. The chain links TRBV10-1 to TRBJ2-7; 9 bases match TRBD1. The chain's CDR3 is CASSGTGTGQYEQYF. The DNA for the CDR3 is TGCGCCAGCAGTGGAACCGGGACAGGGCAATACGAGCAGTACTTC.